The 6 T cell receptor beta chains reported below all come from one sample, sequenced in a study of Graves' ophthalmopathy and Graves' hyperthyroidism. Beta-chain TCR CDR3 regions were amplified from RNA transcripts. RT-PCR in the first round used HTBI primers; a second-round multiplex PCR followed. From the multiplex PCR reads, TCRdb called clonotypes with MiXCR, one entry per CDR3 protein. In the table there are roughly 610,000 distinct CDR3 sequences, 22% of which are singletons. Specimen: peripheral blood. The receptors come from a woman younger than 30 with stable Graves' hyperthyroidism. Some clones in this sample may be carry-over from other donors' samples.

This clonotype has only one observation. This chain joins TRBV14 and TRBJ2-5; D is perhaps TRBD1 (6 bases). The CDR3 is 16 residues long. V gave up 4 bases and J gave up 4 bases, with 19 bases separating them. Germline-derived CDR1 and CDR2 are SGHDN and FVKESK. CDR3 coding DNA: TGTGCCAGCAGCCCCAGAACTGGCCAGGGGAGAGAGACCCAGTACTTC. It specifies CASSPRTGQGRETQYF. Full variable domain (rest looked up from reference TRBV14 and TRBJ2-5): EAGVTQFPSHSVIEKGQTVTLRCDPISGHDNLYWYRRVMGKEIKFLLHFVKESKQDESGMPNNRFLAERTGGTYSTLKVQPAELEDSGVYFCASSPRTGQGRETQYFGPGTRLLVL.

The CDR3 spells CASSFGRSSYNEQFF. The CDR3 nucleotides are TGTGCCAGCAGTTTCGGGAGGTCCTCCTACAATGAGCAGTTCTTC. The V gene is TRBV2, the J gene TRBJ2-1; 7 nucleotides agree with TRBD2. The CDR3 extends over 15 amino acids. J lost 0 bases, V lost 5 bases, and 4 bases had no gene match. Looked up from germline, CDR1 is SNHLY and CDR2 is FYNNEI.

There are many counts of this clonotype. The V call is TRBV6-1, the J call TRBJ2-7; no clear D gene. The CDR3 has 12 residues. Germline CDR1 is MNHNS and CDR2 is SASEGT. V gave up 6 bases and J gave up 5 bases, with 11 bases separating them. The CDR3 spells CASRGKRDEQYF. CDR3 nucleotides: TGTGCCAGCAGGGGAAAAAGGGACGAGCAGTACTTC.

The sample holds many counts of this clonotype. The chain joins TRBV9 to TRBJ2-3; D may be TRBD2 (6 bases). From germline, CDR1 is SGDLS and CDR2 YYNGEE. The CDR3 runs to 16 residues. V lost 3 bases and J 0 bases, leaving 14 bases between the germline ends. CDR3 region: CASSAMGGRSTDTQYF. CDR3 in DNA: TGTGCCAGCAGCGCGATGGGGGGACGGAGCACAGATACGCAGTATTTT.

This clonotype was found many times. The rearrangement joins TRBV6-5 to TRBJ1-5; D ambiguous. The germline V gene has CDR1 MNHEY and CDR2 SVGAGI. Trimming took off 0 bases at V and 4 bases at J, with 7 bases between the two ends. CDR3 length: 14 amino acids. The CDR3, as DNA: TGTGCCAGCAGTTACTCGTCGGGGAATCAGCCCCAGCATTTT. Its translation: CASSYSSGNQPQHF.

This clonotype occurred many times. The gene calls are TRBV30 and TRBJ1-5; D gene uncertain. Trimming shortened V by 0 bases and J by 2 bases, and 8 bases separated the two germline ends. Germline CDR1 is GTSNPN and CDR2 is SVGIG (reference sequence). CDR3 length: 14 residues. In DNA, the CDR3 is TGTGCCTGGAGTGTGTACGAGGGCAATCAGCCCCAGCATTTT. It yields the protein CAWSVYEGNQPQHF.